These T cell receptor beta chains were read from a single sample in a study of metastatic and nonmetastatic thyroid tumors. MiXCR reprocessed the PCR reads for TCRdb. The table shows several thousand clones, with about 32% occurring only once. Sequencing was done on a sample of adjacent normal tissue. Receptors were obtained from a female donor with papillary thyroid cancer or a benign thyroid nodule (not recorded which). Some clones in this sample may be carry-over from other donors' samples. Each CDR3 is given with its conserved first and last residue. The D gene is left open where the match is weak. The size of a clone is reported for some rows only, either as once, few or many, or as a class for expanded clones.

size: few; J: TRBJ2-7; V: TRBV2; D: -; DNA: TGTGCCAGCAGTGCAACAGACACCCCCTACGAGCAGTACTTC; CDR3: CASSATDTPYEQYF
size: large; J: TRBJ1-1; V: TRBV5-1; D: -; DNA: TGCGCCAGCAGGCGACAGGCAGGGAACACTGAAGCTTTCTTT; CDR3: CASRRQAGNTEAFF
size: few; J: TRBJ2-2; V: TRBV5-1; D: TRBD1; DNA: TGCGCCAGCAGCTTCCGGGACAGGGAACGGGAGCTGTTTTTT; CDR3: CASSFRDRERELFF
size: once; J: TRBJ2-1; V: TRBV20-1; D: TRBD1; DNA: TGCAGTGCTCGAAAACAGGGGGAAGCCTTTTCGCTGCAGTTCTTC; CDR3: CSARKQGEAFSLQFF
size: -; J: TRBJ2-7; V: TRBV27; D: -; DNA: TGTGCCAGCAGTTTGATAAGAGGCGAGCAGTACTTC; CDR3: CASSLIRGEQYF
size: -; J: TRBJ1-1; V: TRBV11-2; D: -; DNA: TGTGCCAGCAGCTCCGCAACCTCTGAGAGTCCCTATGAAGCTTTCTTT; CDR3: CASSSATSESPYEAFF
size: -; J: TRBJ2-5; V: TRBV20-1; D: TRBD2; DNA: TGCAGTGCTCGGACTAGCGGGAGGTTAATCGCAGAGACCCAGTACTTC; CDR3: CSARTSGRLIAETQYF
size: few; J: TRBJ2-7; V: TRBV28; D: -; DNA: TGTGCCAGTCAGGGGACACCTTGGGGGTACGAGCAGTACTTC; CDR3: CASQGTPWGYEQYF
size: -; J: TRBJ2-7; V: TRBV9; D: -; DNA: TGTGCCAGCAGCGAAAACCCGACGGGTGGACCCTACGAGCAGTACTTC; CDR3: CASSENPTGGPYEQYF
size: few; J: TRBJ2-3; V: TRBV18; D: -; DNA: TGTGCCAGCCCCCCTATGGGGAGGACAGATACGCAGTATTTT; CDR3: CASPPMGRTDTQYF
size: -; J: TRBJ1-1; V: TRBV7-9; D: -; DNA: TGTGCCAGCAGCTTAGACCTGGAACAGTTGGGAGCTTTCTTT; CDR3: CASSLDLEQLGAFF
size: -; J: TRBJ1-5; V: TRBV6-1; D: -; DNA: TGTGCCAGCAGGGAGACAGTGGACTATAGCAATCAGCCCCAGCATTTT; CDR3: CASRETVDYSNQPQHF
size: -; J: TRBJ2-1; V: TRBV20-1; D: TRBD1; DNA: TGCAGTGCTAGAGATTCCGGGACAGTCCTCCACAATGAGCAGTTCTTC; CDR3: CSARDSGTVLHNEQFF
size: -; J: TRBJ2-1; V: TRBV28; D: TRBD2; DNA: TGTGCCAGCAGTGCGGGACTAGCGGGAGGCTATGAGCAGTTCTTC; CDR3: CASSAGLAGGYEQFF
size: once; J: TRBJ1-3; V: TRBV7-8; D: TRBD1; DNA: TGTGCCAGCAGCTCCGGACAGGTCTTCGGAAACACCATATATTTT; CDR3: CASSSGQVFGNTIYF
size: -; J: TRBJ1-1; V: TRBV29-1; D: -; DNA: TGCAGCGGGGGACACCGAGAAGCTTTCTTT; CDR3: CSGGHREAFF
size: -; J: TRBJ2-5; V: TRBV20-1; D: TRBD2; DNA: TGCAGTGCTCTAGGACTAGCGCAAGAGACCCAGTACTTC; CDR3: CSALGLAQETQYF
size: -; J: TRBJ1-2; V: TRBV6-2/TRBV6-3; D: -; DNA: TGTGCAAGCAGTTACTCGGGACCTAGTTATGGCTACACCTTC; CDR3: CASSYSGPSYGYTF
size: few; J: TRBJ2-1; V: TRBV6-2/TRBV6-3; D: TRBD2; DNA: TGTGCCTCTCAGGTCGCTAGCGGGCTTAGTGAGCAGTTCTTC; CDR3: CASQVASGLSEQFF
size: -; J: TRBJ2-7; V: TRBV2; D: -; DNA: TGTGCCAGCAGGACACAAGCCTACGAGCAGTACTTC; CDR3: CASRTQAYEQYF
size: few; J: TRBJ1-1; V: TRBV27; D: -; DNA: TGTGCCAGCAGTCCGGCCGGCCATACTGAAGCTTCCTTT; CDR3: CASSPAGHTEASF
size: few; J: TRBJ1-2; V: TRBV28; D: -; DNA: TGTGCCAGCAGTTCGAAGGGGCCAAGGGCTGGCTACACCTTC; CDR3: CASSSKGPRAGYTF
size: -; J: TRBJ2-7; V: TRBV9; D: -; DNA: TGTGCCAGCAGCCCCGGAGGAGGCGAGCAGTACTTC; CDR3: CASSPGGGEQYF
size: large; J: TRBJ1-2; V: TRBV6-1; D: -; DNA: TGTGCCTCTTCCCTGGCGAGCGGTGGCTACACCTTC; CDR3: CASSLASGGYTF
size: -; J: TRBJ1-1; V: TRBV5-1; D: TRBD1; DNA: TGCGCCAGCAGGGACAGGGACACTGAAGCTTTCTTT; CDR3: CASRDRDTEAFF
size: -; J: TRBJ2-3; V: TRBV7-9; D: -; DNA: TGTGCCAGCAGCTTACAGGGTACAGATACGCAGTATTTT; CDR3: CASSLQGTDTQYF
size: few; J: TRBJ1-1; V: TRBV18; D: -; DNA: TGTGCCAGCTCACCCCCGACAGTGAACACTGAAGCTTTCTTT; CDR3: CASSPPTVNTEAFF
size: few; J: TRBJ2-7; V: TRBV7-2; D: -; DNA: TGTGCCAGCAGCTTAGCGGGAGTAACCTTCTACGAGCAGTACTTC; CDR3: CASSLAGVTFYEQYF
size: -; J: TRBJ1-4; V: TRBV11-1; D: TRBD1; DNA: TGTGCCAGCAGCTTAGTCTCCCCGGGCCAGGGGGCGAGTGAAAAACTGTTTTTT; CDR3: CASSLVSPGQGASEKLFF
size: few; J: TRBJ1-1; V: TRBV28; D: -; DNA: TGTGCCAGCAGTTTCAGGGAATCGAACACTGAAGCTTTCTTT; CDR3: CASSFRESNTEAFF
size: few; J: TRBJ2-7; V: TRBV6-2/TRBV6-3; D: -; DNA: TGTGCCAGCAGTTCCGGACAGCCGGCATCTCGCTACGAGCAGTACTTC; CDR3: CASSSGQPASRYEQYF
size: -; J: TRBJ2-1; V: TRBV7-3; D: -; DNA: TGTGCCAGCAGCCTCAAACCCACTGCTTACAATGAGCAGTTCTTC; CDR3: CASSLKPTAYNEQFF
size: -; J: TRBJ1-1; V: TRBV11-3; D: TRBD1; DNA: TGTGCCAGCAGCCCGCGGGACAGGGACACTGAAGCTTTCTTT; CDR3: CASSPRDRDTEAFF
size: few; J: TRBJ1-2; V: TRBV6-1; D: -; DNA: TGTGCCAGCGTAAGGGGAACGGGGGGCTACACCTTC; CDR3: CASVRGTGGYTF
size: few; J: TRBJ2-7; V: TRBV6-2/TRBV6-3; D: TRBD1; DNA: TGTGCCAGCAGTTACTCGGGGACAGGGGGCGAGCAGTACTTC; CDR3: CASSYSGTGGEQYF
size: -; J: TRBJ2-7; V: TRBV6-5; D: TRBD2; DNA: TGTGCCAGCACCCCGGGGGGGGCGCGGGGGCTTACCGCCTACGAGCAGTACTTC; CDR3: CASTPGGARGLTAYEQYF
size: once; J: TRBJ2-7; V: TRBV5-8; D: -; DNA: TGTGCCAGCAGCCCCCCCAACGGCTCGAGCTCCTACGAGCAGTACTTC; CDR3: CASSPPNGSSSYEQYF
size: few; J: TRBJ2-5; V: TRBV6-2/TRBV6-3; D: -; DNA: TGTGCCAGCACGTCGGGCGGGACTCATCAAGAGACCCAGTACTTC; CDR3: CASTSGGTHQETQYF
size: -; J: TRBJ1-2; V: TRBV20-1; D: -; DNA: TGCAGTGCTTGGGAGGGGCAGGCCAGCTACACCTTC; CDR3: CSAWEGQASYTF
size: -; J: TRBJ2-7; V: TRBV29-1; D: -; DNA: TGCAGCGTTGTCAGGGACACCCACTACGAGCAGTACTTC; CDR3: CSVVRDTHYEQYF
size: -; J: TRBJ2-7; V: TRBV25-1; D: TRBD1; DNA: TGTGCCAGCAGCGAATCAGGGGGCCGCTATGAGGAGCAGTACTTC; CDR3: CASSESGGRYEEQYF
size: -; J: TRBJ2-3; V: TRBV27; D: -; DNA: TGTGCCAGCAGTTTATATCCAGTTTCCCTCGCAGATACGCAGTATTTT; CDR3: CASSLYPVSLADTQYF
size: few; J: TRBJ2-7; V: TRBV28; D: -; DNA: TGTGCCACCCAGGGAGCTCTGGGGGAGCAGTACTTC; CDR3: CATQGALGEQYF
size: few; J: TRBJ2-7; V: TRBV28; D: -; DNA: TGTGCCAGGGACATCGGGGGGACAGTAAACTACGAGCAGTACTTC; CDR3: CARDIGGTVNYEQYF
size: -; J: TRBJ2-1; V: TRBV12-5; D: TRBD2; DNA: TGTGCTAGTGGTTCTCGACTAGCGGGCCCCTACAATGAGCAGTTCTTC; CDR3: CASGSRLAGPYNEQFF
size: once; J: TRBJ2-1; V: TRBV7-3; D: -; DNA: TGTGCCAGCAGCTTAACGGGGGGCCCCGAAAATGAGCAGTTCTTC; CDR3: CASSLTGGPENEQFF
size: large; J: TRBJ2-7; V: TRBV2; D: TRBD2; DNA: TGTGCCAGCAGCGTACTAGCGGTTACATACGAGCAGTACTTC; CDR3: CASSVLAVTYEQYF
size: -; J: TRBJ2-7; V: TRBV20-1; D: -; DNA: TGCAGTGCTAGCGCCGGGCCATTATACGAGCAGTACTTC; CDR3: CSASAGPLYEQYF
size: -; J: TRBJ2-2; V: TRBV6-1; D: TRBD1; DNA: TGTGCCAGCAGGAGGACAGGGGCGGGCGGGGAGCTGTTTTTT; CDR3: CASRRTGAGGELFF